One and the same sample provided the 5 T cell receptor beta chains below, sequenced in a study of T cell repertoires in aging, cancer and after chemotherapy. Amplification of TCR beta used genomic DNA extracted from peripheral blood. Rearranged V-D-J TRB sequences were amplified with a mixed TRB-A/B primer pool. TCRdb analysed the multiplex PCR reads with MiXCR anew, one entry per CDR3 protein. This table holds some 6,000 distinct CDR3 sequences, less than 50% found once. The source material was blood. These receptors came from a human donor in good health.

This clonotype came up once. The rearrangement uses TRBV7-9 and TRBJ2-3; weak D call: TRBD2 (7 bases). CDR1 SEHNR and CDR2 FQNEAQ come from the germline V gene (reference sequence). V lost 3 bases, J lost 2 bases, and 15 bases lay in between. The CDR3 totals 16 residues. The CDR3 DNA reads TGTGCCAGCAGCTTTAATCCGGGGGGCGACACAGATACGCAGTATTTT. It yields the protein CASSFNPGGDTDTQYF.

The rearrangement links TRBV29-1 to TRBJ2-3; 9 positions agree with TRBD1. Germline-derived CDR1 and CDR2 are SQVTM and ANQGSEA. V was clipped by 6 bases and J by 1 base; unmatched bases: 5. This CDR3 is built from 14 residues. CDR3 DNA: TGCAGCGTCGGGACAGGGACGCGCACAGATACGCAGTATTTT. Encoded protein: CSVGTGTRTDTQYF.

This clonotype was found a few times. The chain couples TRBV15 to TRBJ2-7; D unclear. With 5 bases removed from V and 1 base from J, the gap between germline ends came to 6 bases. Germline V gene data show CDR1 as LNHNV and CDR2 as YYDKDF (reference sequence). The CDR3 spans 12 residues. The CDR3 bases are TGTGCCACCAGCGACCGTTCCTACGAGCAGTACTTC. Residues: CATSDRSYEQYF.

The gene calls are TRBV4-3 and TRBJ2-2, with TRBD1 matching over 9 bases. V was pared by 6 bases and J by 7 bases, with 6 bases of the junction left unmatched. Germline loops: CDR1 LGHNA, CDR2 YSLEER. The CDR3 loop spans 14 amino acids. CDR3 sequence: CASRNRGRDGELFF. Here the CDR3 DNA reads TGCGCCAGCAGAAACAGGGGGCGCGACGGGGAGCTGTTTTTT.

This clonotype has just one count. The chain combines TRBV6-6 with TRBJ1-2, with D tentatively TRBD1 (5 bases). The CDR3 is 13 residues long. Germline lookup yields CDR1 MNHNY and CDR2 SVGAGI (reference sequence). V was pared by 1 base and J by 7 bases, with 10 bases between. DNA of the CDR3: TGTGCCAGCAGTTACTTCGGGCAGGGTGGCTACACCTTC. This codes for CASSYFGQGGYTF.